These 26 T cell receptor beta chains originate from one sample sequenced in a study of blood T cells in healthy people across ages (dated by TCRdb to between 2014 and 2017). The method was 5' RACE. The instrument given in TCRdb is Illumina HiSeq 2500. A second PCR of about 7 to 12 cycles was performed with a sample-barcoded 5' primer and a J-beta primer mix. TCRdb trimmed public reads at Q25 via fastp, called clones via MiXCR and kept in-frame beta chains. For every CDR3 protein sequence, its rows merge into one entry that carries the most common genes and DNA. Across this sample there are some 1.1 million distinct CDR3 sequences, with around two fifths seen only once. The top ten clonotypes cover about an eighth of the sample. The specimen sequenced was blood. All receptors come from a young man in good health.

The chain carries TRBV20-1 and TRBJ1-2; 8 bases map to TRBD1. Germline V gene lookup returns CDR1 DFQATT and CDR2 SNEGSKA (reference sequence). After removal of 8 bases from V and 8 bases from J, the junction contained 13 bases not matched to a gene. CDR3 length: 13 amino acids. The DNA of the CDR3 is TGCAGTTCAGGACCGGGACAGGTGCGAGGCTACACCTTC. Amino acids: CSSGPGQVRGYTF.

The table lists this clonotype with a few counts. CDR3 coding DNA: TGTGCCAGCAGCTCCGGGCTAGGGGAAAAACTGTTTTTT. This codes for CASSSGLGEKLFF. The chain recombines TRBV7-2 with TRBJ1-4; no clear D. Between the trimmed V and J ends, which lost 4 bases and 8 bases, there was a span of 11 bases. Germline values: CDR1 SGHTA, CDR2 FQGNSA. CDR3 length equals 13 residues. The variable domain in full, with the rest retrieved from reference TRBV7-2 and TRBJ1-4, is GAGVSQSPSNKVTEKGKDVELRCDPISGHTALYWYRQSLGQGLEFLIYFQGNSAPDKSGLPSDRFSAERTGGSVSTLTIQRTQQEDSAVYLCASSSGLGEKLFFGSGTQLSVL.

J is TRBJ1-1 and V is TRBV6-6; D ambiguous. The CDR3 extends over 11 amino acids. V gave up 4 bases and J gave up 5 bases, with 5 bases separating them. Germline V CDR1 and CDR2: MNHNY, SVGAGI (reference sequence). The CDR3: CASSSETEAFF. The CDR3 DNA sequence: TGTGCCAGCAGTTCTGAGACTGAAGCTTTCTTT.

This clonotype was recorded a few times. The chain carries TRBV6-1 and TRBJ1-5; D uncertain. Trimming left V 2 bases short and J 3 bases short, with 8 bases between. Germline V CDR1 and CDR2: MNHNS, SASEGT. The CDR3 totals 14 residues. The CDR3 coding sequence is TGTGCCAGCAGTGAATGGGTGTTCAATCAGCCCCAGCATTTT. The encoded protein is CASSEWVFNQPQHF.

The chain couples TRBV4-1 to TRBJ1-5, with D possibly matching TRBD1 (5 bases). CDR1 is MGHRA and CDR2 is YSYEKL in the germline V gene. This CDR3 has 17 amino acids. V gave up 0 bases and J gave up 1 base, with 13 bases separating them. CDR3 nucleotide sequence: TGCGCCAGCAGCCAAGATCAGGGATCTATCAGCAATCAGCCCCAGCATTTT. Its protein is CASSQDQGSISNQPQHF.

The rearrangement joins TRBV6-5 to TRBJ2-1, with TRBD1 matching 7 bases. V shed 0 bases and J 9 bases; nucleotides not matched to a gene: 8. Germline V gives CDR1 MNHEY, CDR2 SVGAGI. The CDR3 sequence is 15 residues long. CDR3 coding DNA: TGTGCCAGCAGTTACTCTCTTGGCAGGGGGAGTGAGCAGTTCTTC. It yields the protein CASSYSLGRGSEQFF.

For the CDR3, the DNA is TGTGCCAGCAGCTTCCTGGACTTCCGAAACGAGCAGTACTTC. It specifies CASSFLDFRNEQYF. V gene TRBV7-2 combines with J gene TRBJ2-7; tentative D call: TRBD2 (5 bases). Germline V CDR1 and CDR2: SGHTA, FQGNSA. The CDR3 covers 14 residues. Trimming pared 3 bases from V and 5 bases from J, leaving 14 bases between.

The CDR3 sequence: CASSQISTANTEAFF. Written as DNA, the CDR3 is TGTGCCAGCAGCCAAATTAGTACAGCCAACACTGAAGCTTTCTTT. The gene calls are TRBV3-1 and TRBJ1-1; D uncertain. The germline V and J ends were trimmed by 2 bases and 2 bases, with 12 bases remaining between them. CDR3 length: 15 residues. Germline-derived CDR1 and CDR2 are LGHDT and YNNKEL (reference sequence). Complete variable domain (other parts from reference TRBV3-1 and TRBJ1-1): DTAVSQTPKYLVTQMGNDKSIKCEQNLGHDTMYWYKQDSKKFLKIMFSYNNKELIINETVPNRFSPKSPDKAHLNLHINSLELGDSAVYFCASSQISTANTEAFFGQGTRLTVV.

This clonotype was observed a handful of times. The chain couples TRBV7-2 to TRBJ2-5; D remains ambiguous. Germline CDR1 and CDR2: SGHTA and FQGNSA. This CDR3 region has 14 residues. The V gene lost 2 bases and the J gene lost 2 bases, with 9 bases spanning the gap. For the CDR3, the DNA is TGTGCCAGCAGCTTATATGCCAGTCAAGAGACCCAGTACTTC. As protein: CASSLYASQETQYF.

This clonotype was observed a few times. The V and J genes are TRBV4-3 and TRBJ2-7, with a tentative D call TRBD1 (6 bases). The CDR3 totals 15 residues. Trimming left V 0 bases short and J 2 bases short, with 11 bases between. CDR1 and CDR2 from the germline V gene are LGHNA and YSLEER. Here the CDR3 DNA reads TGCGCCAGCAGCCAAGAAAGCGAGGGGGCCTACGAGCAGTACTTC. As protein: CASSQESEGAYEQYF.

The chain employs TRBV6-5 and TRBJ2-7; no clear D gene. V lost 2 bases and J 4 bases, leaving 15 bases between the germline ends. Germline loops: CDR1 MNHEY, CDR2 SVGAGI. The CDR3 runs 15 residues. The CDR3 DNA reads TGTGCCAGCAGTTACGCGGACCGACGCAGTTACGAGCAGTACTTC. This translates into CASSYADRRSYEQYF.

This clonotype has a handful of counts. A read error may produce the germline difference seen at one junction end. CDR3 nucleotides: TGTGCCTCCAGCAGACCCACAGGGTTTGCTAACTATGGCTACACCTTC. Protein product: CASSRPTGFANYGYTF. This rearrangement joins TRBV15 to TRBJ1-2; TRBD1 is a possible D gene (6 bases). The CDR3 extends over 16 amino acids. CDR1 and CDR2 from the germline V gene are LNHNV and YYDKDF (reference sequence).

This clonotype has at least ten counts. The CDR3 loop reads CATSDDRGSYNEQFF. The CDR3 DNA follows: TGTGCCACCAGTGATGACAGGGGTTCTTACAATGAGCAGTTCTTC. V gene TRBV24-1 combines with J gene TRBJ2-1; 8 bases match TRBD1. The CDR3 consists of 15 residues. Germline loops: CDR1 KGHDR, CDR2 SFDVKD. V was pared by 3 bases and J by 4 bases, with 4 bases of the junction left unmatched.

This clonotype was seen more than once but under ten times. The rearrangement uses TRBV28 and TRBJ2-1; the match to TRBD2 covers 9 bases. CDR3 size: 15 residues. The ends lost 4 bases at V and 2 bases at J; junction bases unmatched: 3. Germline V gene sequence: CDR1 MDHEN, CDR2 SYDVKM. The CDR3 loop reads CASSSSGATYNEQFF. CDR3 sequence (DNA): TGTGCCAGCAGTTCTAGCGGGGCCACCTACAATGAGCAGTTCTTC.

Concerning this clonotype itself: The junction shows a germline mismatch at one end, possibly a read error. The gene calls are TRBV3-1 and TRBJ1-5, with D unclear. The length of the CDR3 is 14 residues. CDR1 and CDR2 from the germline V gene are LGHDT and YNNKEL (reference sequence). CDR3: CASSQDLGNRPQHF. CDR3 sequence (DNA): TGTGCCAGCAGCCAAGATCTAGGAAATCGGCCCCAGCATTTT.

This clonotype was counted only a few times. The CDR3 bases are TGTGCCAGCAGTACCAGTGATAACTATGGCTACACCTTC. Its translation: CASSTSDNYGYTF. The V gene is TRBV28, the J gene TRBJ1-2, with D unclear. This CDR3 is 13 amino acids long. Between the trimmed V and J ends, which lost 5 bases and 1 base, there was a span of 8 bases. Germline V gene sequence: CDR1 MDHEN, CDR2 SYDVKM.

The rearrangement uses TRBV27 and TRBJ1-4; D gene unclear. V lost 10 bases and J 1 base, leaving 19 bases between the germline ends. This CDR3 spans 16 amino acids. Germline values: CDR1 MNHEY, CDR2 SMNVEV (reference sequence). For the CDR3, the DNA is TGTGCCACTACTTCCTTCCGGGGAGAAACTAATGAAAAACTGTTTTTT. Translating gives CATTSFRGETNEKLFF.

This clonotype was counted ten times or more. V usage is TRBV2 and J usage is TRBJ2-1; D unclear. The length of the CDR3 is 16 residues. The germline V gene has CDR1 SNHLY and CDR2 FYNNEI. The ends were cut back, 6 bases at V and 0 bases at J, with 15 bases in the middle. The DNA for the CDR3 is TGTGCCAGCAGGTTCCGGGCCAGCAGCTCCTACAATGAGCAGTTCTTC. As protein: CASRFRASSSYNEQFF.

The chain carries TRBV20-1 and TRBJ1-5; possible D gene TRBD1, 6 bases. The CDR3 totals 15 residues. CDR1 and CDR2 from the germline V gene are DFQATT and SNEGSKA (reference sequence). Trimming shortened V by 1 base and J by 5 bases, and 15 bases separated the two germline ends. CDR3 loop: CSARGGAGGDQPQHF. DNA for the CDR3: TGCAGTGCTAGAGGGGGGGCAGGAGGGGATCAGCCCCAGCATTTT.

The chain combines TRBV20-1 with TRBJ2-2; a possible D gene is TRBD1 (6 bases). The CDR3 contains 15 residues. Trimming took 1 base from V and 0 from J, leaving 9 bases between them. Germline V gene lookup returns CDR1 DFQATT and CDR2 SNEGSKA (reference sequence). The CDR3 protein is CSARVQGTNTGELFF. In DNA form, the CDR3 reads TGCAGTGCTAGAGTACAGGGTACGAACACCGGGGAGCTGTTTTTT.

Concerning this clonotype: This may arise from a read error, as a much more abundant clone is one base away. J is TRBJ2-1 and V is TRBV29-1, with TRBD2 as a possible D gene (6 bases). The CDR3 covers 12 residues. CDR1 SQVTM and CDR2 ANQGSEA come from the germline V gene. The CDR3 region is CNVAGTGNEQFF. In nucleotides, the CDR3 is TGCAACGTGGCCGGGACTGGTAATGAGCAGTTCTTC.

This clonotype appeared a few times. The chain recombines TRBV3-1 with TRBJ1-1, with D possibly being TRBD1 (5 bases). Trimming took off 4 bases at V and 5 bases at J, with 11 bases between the two ends. Germline CDR1 reads LGHDT; CDR2 reads YNNKEL (reference sequence). The CDR3 extends over 13 amino acids. The CDR3 DNA reads TGTGCCAGCAGCCTGCAGGGTCAAACTGAAGCTTTCTTT. Its translation is CASSLQGQTEAFF.

The J gene is TRBJ1-1, the V gene TRBV7-9; TRBD1 matches 8 bases. The CDR3 consists of 16 residues. Per the germline V gene, CDR1 is SEHNR and CDR2 is FQNEAQ (reference sequence). After removal of 1 base from V and 4 bases from J, the junction contained 8 bases not matched to a gene. Written as DNA, the CDR3 is TGTGCCAGCAGCTTAGACCTAAGGACAGGGAGCACTGAAGCTTTCTTT. Residues: CASSLDLRTGSTEAFF.

This clonotype was found a few times. V is TRBV11-1 and J is TRBJ1-1; D call uncertain. V lost 0 bases and J 6 bases, leaving 11 bases between the germline ends. CDR3 length: 14 residues. Germline V gene data show CDR1 as SGHAT and CDR2 as FQDESV (reference sequence). The CDR3 bases are TGTGCCAGCAGCTTAGCCCGGGGATCGGCTGAAGCTTTCTTT. It encodes CASSLARGSAEAFF. Complete variable domain (other parts from reference TRBV11-1 and TRBJ1-1): EAEVAQSPRYKITEKSQAVAFWCDPISGHATLYWYRQILGQGPELLVQFQDESVVDDSQLPKDRFSAERLKGVDSTLKIQPAELGDSAMYLCASSLARGSAEAFFGQGTRLTVV.

The chain carries TRBV10-3 and TRBJ2-7; 9 bases are a match to TRBD2. J gave up 1 base and V 11 bases, and 6 bases lay outside the gene matches. Looked up from germline, CDR1 is ENHRY and CDR2 is SYGVKD. There are 13 residues in the CDR3. CDR3 in amino acids: CAFAGGVSYEQYF. CDR3 bases: TGTGCCTTCGCGGGGGGGGTGTCCTACGAGCAGTACTTC.

This clonotype appeared a few times. The rearrangement uses TRBV4-1 and TRBJ1-5, with D possibly being TRBD1 (6 bases). CDR1 and CDR2 from the germline V gene are MGHRA and YSYEKL. The V end was cut by 0 bases, the J end by 4 bases, with 13 bases between. The CDR3 extends over 16 amino acids. CDR3: CASSQDRGQPNQPQHF. CDR3 bases: TGCGCCAGCAGCCAAGATCGGGGGCAGCCGAATCAGCCCCAGCATTTT.